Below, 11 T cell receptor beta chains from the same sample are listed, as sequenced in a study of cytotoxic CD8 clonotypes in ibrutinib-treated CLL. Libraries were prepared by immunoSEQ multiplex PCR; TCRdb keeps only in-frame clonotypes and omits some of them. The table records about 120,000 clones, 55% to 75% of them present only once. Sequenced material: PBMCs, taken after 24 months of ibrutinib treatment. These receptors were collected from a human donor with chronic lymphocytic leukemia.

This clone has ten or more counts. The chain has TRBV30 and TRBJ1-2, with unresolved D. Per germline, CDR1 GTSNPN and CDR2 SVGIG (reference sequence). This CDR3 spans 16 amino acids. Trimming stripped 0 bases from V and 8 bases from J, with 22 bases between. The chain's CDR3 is CAWSVGPTRSRSGYTF. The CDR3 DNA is TGTGCCTGGAGTGTAGGGCCCACCAGATCTCGCTCGGGCTACACCTTC. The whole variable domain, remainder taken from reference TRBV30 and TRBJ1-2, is SQTIHQWPATLVQPVGSPLSLECTVEGTSNPNLYWYRQAAGRGLQLLFYSVGIGQISSEVPQNLSASRPQDRQFILSSKKLLLSDSGFYLCAWSVGPTRSRSGYTFGSGTRLTVV.

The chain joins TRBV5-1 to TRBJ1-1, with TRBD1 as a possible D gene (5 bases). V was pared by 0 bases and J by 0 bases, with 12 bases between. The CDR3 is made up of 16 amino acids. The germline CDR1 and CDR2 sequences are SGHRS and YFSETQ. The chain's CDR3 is CASSLEGRFMNTEAFF. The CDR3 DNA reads TGCGCCAGCAGCTTGGAGGGGAGGTTCATGAACACTGAAGCTTTCTTT.

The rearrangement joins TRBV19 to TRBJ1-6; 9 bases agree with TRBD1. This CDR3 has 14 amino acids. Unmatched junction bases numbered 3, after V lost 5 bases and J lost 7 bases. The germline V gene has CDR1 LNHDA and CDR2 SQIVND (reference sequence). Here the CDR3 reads CASSFGTGNSPLHF. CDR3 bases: TGTGCCAGTAGTTTTGGGACAGGGAATTCACCCCTCCACTTT.

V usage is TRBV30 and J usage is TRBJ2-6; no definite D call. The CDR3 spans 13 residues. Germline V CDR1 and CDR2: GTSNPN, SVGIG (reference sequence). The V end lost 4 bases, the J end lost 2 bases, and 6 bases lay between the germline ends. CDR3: CAWTVAGANVLTF. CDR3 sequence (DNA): TGTGCCTGGACAGTCGCTGGGGCCAACGTCCTGACTTTC. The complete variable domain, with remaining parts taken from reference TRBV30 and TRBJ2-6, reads SQTIHQWPATLVQPVGSPLSLECTVEGTSNPNLYWYRQAAGRGLQLLFYSVGIGQISSEVPQNLSASRPQDRQFILSSKKLLLSDSGFYLCAWTVAGANVLTFGAGSRLTVL.

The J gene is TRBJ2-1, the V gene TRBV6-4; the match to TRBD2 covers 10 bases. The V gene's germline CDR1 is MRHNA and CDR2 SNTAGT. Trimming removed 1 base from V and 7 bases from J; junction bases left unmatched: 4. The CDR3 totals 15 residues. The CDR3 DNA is TGTGCCAGCAGTGACTTAACTAGCGGGGAAAATGAGCAGTTCTTC. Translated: CASSDLTSGENEQFF.

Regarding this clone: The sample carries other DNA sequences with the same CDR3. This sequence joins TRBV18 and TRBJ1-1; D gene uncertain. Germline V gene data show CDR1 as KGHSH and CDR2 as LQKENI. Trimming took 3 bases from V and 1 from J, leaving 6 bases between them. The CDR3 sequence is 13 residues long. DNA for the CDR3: TGTGCCAGCTCACCGGCAGGGAACACTGAAGCTTTCTTT. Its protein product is CASSPAGNTEAFF.

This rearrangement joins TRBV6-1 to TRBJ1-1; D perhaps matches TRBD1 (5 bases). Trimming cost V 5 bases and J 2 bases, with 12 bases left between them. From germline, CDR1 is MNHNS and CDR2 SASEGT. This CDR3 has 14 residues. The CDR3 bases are TGTGCCAGCAGTTTTCAGAGGGGTAACACTGAAGCTTTCTTT. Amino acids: CASSFQRGNTEAFF.

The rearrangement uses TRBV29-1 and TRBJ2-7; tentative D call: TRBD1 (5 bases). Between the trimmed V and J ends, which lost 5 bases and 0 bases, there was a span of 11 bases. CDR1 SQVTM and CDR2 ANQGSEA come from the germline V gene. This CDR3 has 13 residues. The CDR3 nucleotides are TGCAGCGTTCAGGGTTTCGGCTCCTACGAGCAGTACTTC. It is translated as CSVQGFGSYEQYF.

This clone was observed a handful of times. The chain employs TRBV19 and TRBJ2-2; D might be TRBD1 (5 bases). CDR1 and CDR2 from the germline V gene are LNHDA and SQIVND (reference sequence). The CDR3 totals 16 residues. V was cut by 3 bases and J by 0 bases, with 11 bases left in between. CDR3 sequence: CASSMQGETNTGELFF. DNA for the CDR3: TGTGCCAGTAGTATGCAGGGTGAAACGAACACCGGGGAGCTGTTTTTT.

The DNA of the CDR3 is TGTGCCAGCAGCCCAGACATGACAGGGGGCTCGGATACGCAGTATTTT. Residues: CASSPDMTGGSDTQYF. The chain is built from TRBV7-2 and TRBJ2-3, with 10 positions matching TRBD1. Germline values: CDR1 SGHTA, CDR2 FQGNSA. V was clipped by 5 bases and J by 6 bases; unmatched bases: 11. The CDR3 extends over 16 amino acids.

CDR3 sequence reads: CASSPRTGSPSGGADTQYF. CDR3 sequence (DNA): TGTGCCAGCAGCCCCCGTACGGGTTCGCCCTCGGGGGGGGCAGATACGCAGTATTTT. The chain carries TRBV9 and TRBJ2-3, with 8 bases fitting TRBD2. CDR3 length: 19 amino acids. V shed 4 bases, J shed 4 bases, and the junction held 20 bases outside the gene matches. CDR1 and CDR2 from the germline V gene are SGDLS and YYNGEE.